These 17 T cell receptor beta chains were sequenced from one sample in a study of T cells in localized non-small cell lung cancer (dated by TCRdb to about 2020). Library prep was done by the immunoSEQ multiplex PCR assay. This immuneACCESS table, as held by TCRdb, lists in-frame sequences with V and J called but not all clones. Of the missing ones, under half trace to an unresolved V gene in checked studies; the others have no known cause. This sample is represented by about 79,000 clones; 84% of them were singletons. Roughly 13% of the sample is in the top ten clones. Sequencing used peripheral blood, obtained before any cancer treatment. The receptors originated from a female donor of 60 years or more with stage I lung adenocarcinoma.

The chain employs TRBV19 and TRBJ1-5; D is ambiguous. The ends were cut back, 4 bases at V and 7 bases at J, with 14 bases in the middle. Germline assignment: CDR1 LNHDA and CDR2 SQIVND (reference sequence). The CDR3 has 14 residues. The CDR3 DNA follows: TGTGCCAGTAGTAAGAACACGGTGGGGCAGCCCCAGCATTTT. Translation gives CASSKNTVGQPQHF.

This clone was found a few times. The chain has TRBV7-2 and TRBJ1-2, with 7 bases that match TRBD1. The CDR3 consists of 15 residues. Germline lookup yields CDR1 SGHTA and CDR2 FQGNSA. The J segment lost 4 bases and the V segment lost 4 bases, leaving 9 bases of the junction unmatched. CDR3 sequence reads: CASSWGQLRGYGYTF. The CDR3 DNA reads TGTGCCAGCAGCTGGGGACAGTTAAGGGGCTATGGCTACACCTTC.

This chain joins TRBV9 and TRBJ2-1; tentative D call: TRBD2 (5 bases). The germline V gene has CDR1 SGDLS and CDR2 YYNGEE. V gave up 0 bases and J gave up 9 bases, with 16 bases separating them. This CDR3 contains 15 residues. DNA for the CDR3: TGTGCCAGCAGCGTAGGATATCTGGGAGTCGGTGAGCAGTTCTTC. This gives the protein CASSVGYLGVGEQFF. The full variable domain, rest sourced from reference TRBV9 and TRBJ2-1, is DSGVTQTPKHLITATGQRVTLRCSPRSGDLSVYWYQQSLDQGLQFLIQYYNGEERAKGNILERFSAQQFPDLHSELNLSSLELGDSALYFCASSVGYLGVGEQFFGPGTRLTVL.

This chain uses TRBV9 with TRBJ1-3; unclear D gene. Trimming took 0 bases from V and 4 from J, leaving 11 bases between them. Germline CDR1 reads SGDLS; CDR2 reads YYNGEE. The CDR3 consists of 15 residues. As DNA, the CDR3 is TGTGCCAGCAGCGTAGGTCTGGACCCAGGAAACACCATATATTTT. Protein sequence: CASSVGLDPGNTIYF.

The chain carries TRBV27 and TRBJ2-3; D uncertain. The V end lost 8 bases, the J end lost 1 base, and 1 base lay between the germline ends. The germline V gene has CDR1 MNHEY and CDR2 SMNVEV (reference sequence). The length of the CDR3 is 10 residues. CDR3 nucleotides: TGTGCCAGCGGCACAGATACGCAGTATTTT. It encodes CASGTDTQYF.

The rearrangement uses TRBV10-1 and TRBJ2-2, with no clear D. The V gene's germline CDR1 is WNHNN and CDR2 SYGVQD (reference sequence). Trimming removed 6 bases at V and 5 bases at J, with 10 bases between. The length of the CDR3 is 13 residues. Here the CDR3 DNA reads TGCGCCAGCAGCGGCCACCGGACCGGGGAGCTGTTTTTT. Translation gives CASSGHRTGELFF.

This chain joins TRBV7-2 and TRBJ1-2; D is unclear. This CDR3 spans 14 amino acids. Deletions cut 3 bases from V and 7 bases from J, with 15 bases between. Germline V gene sequence: CDR1 SGHTA, CDR2 FQGNSA. CDR3 residues: CASSFAPRLGGYTF. The CDR3 nucleotides are TGTGCCAGCAGCTTTGCACCACGATTGGGTGGCTACACCTTC.

The chain couples TRBV7-9 to TRBJ1-2; 7 bases map to TRBD1. Germline-derived CDR1 and CDR2 are SEHNR and FQNEAQ (reference sequence). The length of the CDR3 is 15 residues. After removal of 2 bases from V and 2 bases from J, the junction contained 5 bases not matched to a gene. The CDR3 spells CASSLTGVGNYGYTF. The CDR3 bases are TGTGCCAGCAGCTTAACAGGGGTTGGCAACTATGGCTACACCTTC.

The V call is TRBV11-1, the J call TRBJ2-7, with TRBD2 matching over 9 bases. The V gene end was trimmed by 3 bases and the J gene end by 5 bases; junction bases not matched to a gene: 8. The CDR3 contains 15 residues. Germline V gene sequence: CDR1 SGHAT, CDR2 FQDESV (reference sequence). CDR3: CASSLSNLAGHEQYF. The CDR3 bases are TGTGCCAGCAGCTTGAGTAACCTAGCGGGGCACGAGCAGTACTTC.

CDR3 DNA: TGTGCCAGCAGCTTAGCGTCGGCGGGGAGGGGTTACAATGAGCAGTTCTTC. Its translation is CASSLASAGRGYNEQFF. The rearrangement uses TRBV7-2 and TRBJ2-1; the match to TRBD2 covers 7 bases. V gave up 0 bases and J gave up 4 bases; unmatched junction bases: 9. CDR3 length: 17 amino acids. The germline V gene has CDR1 SGHTA and CDR2 FQGNSA.

This CDR3 reads CASSTGGLAGTDTQYF. DNA of the CDR3: TGTGCCAGCAGTACCGGGGGACTAGCAGGCACAGATACGCAGTATTTT. This rearrangement joins TRBV27 to TRBJ2-3, with 9 bases fitting TRBD2. The J segment lost 1 base and the V segment lost 5 bases, leaving 7 bases of the junction unmatched. The CDR3 length is 16 residues. Germline-derived CDR1 and CDR2 are MNHEY and SMNVEV (reference sequence).

This CDR3 reads CASSEPLPGRKVSNQPQHF. DNA of the CDR3: TGTGCCAGCAGTGAACCGCTTCCGGGACGGAAAGTCAGCAATCAGCCCCAGCATTTT. V is TRBV6-1 and J is TRBJ1-5; weak D call: TRBD1 (5 bases). V lost 2 bases, J lost 1 base, and 21 bases lay in between. The CDR3 has 19 residues. Germline V gene lookup returns CDR1 MNHNS and CDR2 SASEGT.

The chain is built from TRBV2 and TRBJ1-6, with D possibly matching TRBD1 (6 bases). CDR3 length: 13 residues. Trimming cost V 6 bases and J 10 bases, with 13 bases left between them. CDR1 and CDR2 from the germline V gene are SNHLY and FYNNEI. CDR3 protein: CASSLRGQSPLHF. The CDR3, as DNA: TGTGCCAGCAGCCTCAGGGGTCAGTCACCCCTCCACTTT. The full variable domain, completed using reference TRBV2 and TRBJ1-6, is EPEVTQTPSHQVTQMGQEVILRCVPISNHLYFYWYRQILGQKVEFLVSFYNNEISEKSEIFDDQFSVERPDGSNFTLKIRSTKLEDSAMYFCASSLRGQSPLHFGNGTRLTVT.

J is TRBJ2-7 and V is TRBV7-2; TRBD2 matches at 12 bases. Germline values: CDR1 SGHTA, CDR2 FQGNSA. The V segment lost 5 bases and the J segment 0 bases; nucleotides outside the gene matches: 11. This CDR3 is built from 18 residues. CDR3 sequence: CASSVRGLAGGPSYEQYF. The CDR3 DNA reads TGTGCCAGCAGCGTTAGGGGGCTAGCGGGAGGGCCCTCCTACGAGCAGTACTTC.

The V and J genes are TRBV18 and TRBJ1-1; no clear D gene. Germline values: CDR1 KGHSH, CDR2 LQKENI. This CDR3 has 16 amino acids. Trimming took off 3 bases at V and 2 bases at J, with 16 bases between the two ends. The CDR3 region is CASSPHPRTDNTEAFF. DNA of the CDR3: TGTGCCAGCTCACCCCACCCTAGGACGGATAACACTGAAGCTTTCTTT.

The V and J genes are TRBV6-4 and TRBJ1-4, with D tentatively TRBD1 (5 bases). V was pared by 5 bases and J by 6 bases, with 16 bases between. Germline CDR1 MRHNA, CDR2 SNTAGT. This CDR3 comprises 15 residues. CDR3 in DNA: TGTGCCAGCAGTCCCGTCGGGTTGGGGGATGAAAAACTGTTTTTT. Its translation: CASSPVGLGDEKLFF.

This chain uses TRBV5-4 with TRBJ2-1; D not certain. CDR1 SGHNT and CDR2 YYREEE come from the germline V gene (reference sequence). CDR3 length: 12 residues. Trimming took 2 bases from V and 9 from J, leaving 9 bases between them. CDR3 loop: CASSLPLTEQFF. The CDR3 nucleotides are TGTGCCAGCAGCTTACCGCTCACTGAGCAGTTCTTC.